The 23 T cell receptor beta chains below all came from one sample that was sequenced in a study of T cells in Graves' hyperthyroidism and ophthalmopathy. The investigators amplified TCR beta CDR3 regions from RNA transcripts. When the TCR CDR3 underwent first-round RT-PCR, the HTBI primer set was used. TCRdb fed the multiplex PCR reads into MiXCR, producing one record per CDR3 protein. The table shows approximately 360,000 distinct CDR3 sequences, with more than 20% occurring only once. The specimen sequenced was blood. The receptors were gathered from a man aged 45-65 years with Graves' hyperthyroidism.

The chain joins TRBV28 to TRBJ2-1, with 14 bases fitting TRBD2. This CDR3 spans 17 amino acids. CDR1 and CDR2 from the germline V gene are MDHEN and SYDVKM. J was trimmed by 5 bases and V by 3 bases; bases with no gene match: 6. The CDR3 region has the DNA TGTGCCAGCAGTTTGACTAGCGGGAGGGCCTGGGACAATGAGCAGTTCTTC. Protein: CASSLTSGRAWDNEQFF. Full variable domain (remainder filled in from reference TRBV28 and TRBJ2-1): DVKVTQSSRYLVKRTGEKVFLECVQDMDHENMFWYRQDPGLGLRLIYFSYDVKMKEKGDIPEGYSVSREKKERFSLILESASTNQTSMYLCASSLTSGRAWDNEQFFGPGTRLTVL.

CDR3 coding DNA: TGTGCCAGCAGTTTCAGCAAATGGAACACTGAAGCTTTCTTT. This translates into CASSFSKWNTEAFF. This chain connects TRBV12-3 or TRBV12-4 to TRBJ1-1; D unclear. The CDR3 extends over 14 amino acids. V dropped 3 bases and J dropped 1 base, with 9 bases sitting between them.

V usage is TRBV7-3 and J usage is TRBJ2-2, with TRBD1 identical over 7 bases. Germline assignment: CDR1 SGHTA and CDR2 FQGTGA. The CDR3 has 16 amino acids. Trimming cost V 5 bases and J 2 bases; bases outside gene matches: 8. This CDR3 is CASSPQTGLNTGELFF. The CDR3 nucleotides read TGTGCCAGCAGCCCACAGACAGGGTTAAACACCGGGGAGCTGTTTTTT.

The chain has TRBV20-1 and TRBJ1-2; no clear D gene. Per the germline V gene, CDR1 is DFQATT and CDR2 is SNEGSKA (reference sequence). The length of the CDR3 is 12 residues. Trimming cost V 4 bases and J 0 bases, with 6 bases left between them. CDR3 region: CSAMLTNYGYTF. The CDR3 coding sequence is TGCAGTGCTATGCTCACTAACTATGGCTACACCTTC.

This clonotype turned up a few times. The chain employs TRBV9 and TRBJ2-3, with D possibly being TRBD2 (6 bases). Trimming took 1 base from V and 3 from J, leaving 9 bases between them. The CDR3 covers 14 residues. The germline V gene encodes CDR1 SGDLS and CDR2 YYNGEE. The CDR3 DNA reads TGTGCCAGCAGCGTACAGGCGGGGACAGATACGCAGTATTTT. Its translation: CASSVQAGTDTQYF.

This clonotype was detected a few times. At one end, the junction sequence differs from germline, possibly due to a read error. This chain links TRBV7-9 with TRBJ2-5; a possible D gene is TRBD2 (6 bases). Per germline, CDR1 SEHNR and CDR2 FQNEAQ (reference sequence). This CDR3 is built from 16 residues. As DNA, the CDR3 is TGTGCCAGCAGCATAGCGCCGGGACTTCCGCAAGAGACCCAGTACTTC. The encoded protein is CASSIAPGLPQETQYF.

This clonotype was counted many times. V usage is TRBV10-3 and J usage is TRBJ2-7; possible D gene TRBD2, 6 bases. The V gene lost 1 base and the J gene lost 2 bases, with 12 bases spanning the gap. Looked up from germline, CDR1 is ENHRY and CDR2 is SYGVKD. This CDR3 is 15 amino acids long. Written as DNA, the CDR3 is TGTGCCATCAGTGAGTTCGGTAGCGGACCCTACGAGCAGTACTTC. Its protein is CAISEFGSGPYEQYF.

This clonotype was observed a handful of times. V gene TRBV5-1 combines with J gene TRBJ2-1; D might be TRBD2 (6 bases). Trimming cost V 0 bases and J 10 bases, with 14 bases left between them. The germline V gene has CDR1 SGHRS and CDR2 YFSETQ. This CDR3 has 14 amino acids. The DNA of the CDR3 is TGCGCCAGCAGCTTGGCCGGGGGACGCATCGAGCAGTTCTTC. It specifies CASSLAGGRIEQFF.

This clonotype was seen ten or more times. J is TRBJ2-7 and V is TRBV5-1; the match to TRBD2 covers 7 bases. Per the germline V gene, CDR1 is SGHRS and CDR2 is YFSETQ. This CDR3 spans 14 amino acids. With V trimmed by 4 bases and J by 5 bases, 9 bases remained unmatched. The CDR3 sequence: CASSTAGRGHEQYF. The CDR3 DNA reads as TGCGCCAGCAGCACCGCGGGGAGGGGACACGAGCAGTACTTC.

The V gene is TRBV28, the J gene TRBJ2-7; TRBD1 might be the D (5 bases). Germline CDR1 and CDR2: MDHEN and SYDVKM. This CDR3 has 15 residues. The ends were cut back, 5 bases at V and 1 base at J, with 15 bases in the middle. The DNA of the CDR3 is TGTGCCAGCAGTCCCAATGTCAGGGAATCCTACGAGCAGTACTTC. It yields the protein CASSPNVRESYEQYF.

This clonotype has a handful of counts. This chain connects TRBV20-1 to TRBJ2-3; the D gene could be TRBD1 or TRBD2 (5 bases each). From germline, CDR1 is DFQATT and CDR2 SNEGSKA (reference sequence). Trimming shortened V by 6 bases and J by 2 bases, and 15 bases separated the two germline ends. The CDR3 is 14 residues long. CDR3 loop: CSAGDRWSTDTQYF. The CDR3 DNA reads as TGCAGTGCAGGGGACCGCTGGTCCACAGATACGCAGTATTTT.

In regard to this clonotype: A much larger clone differs by one base, so this may be a read error. The V and J genes are TRBV9 and TRBJ2-7; 7 positions agree with TRBD2. Trimming cost V 4 bases and J 3 bases; bases outside gene matches: 13. The CDR3 has 16 amino acids. Germline CDR1 and CDR2: SGDLS and YYNGEE. Here the CDR3 reads CASSPGLPAFGYEQYF. CDR3 nucleotide sequence: TGTGCCAGCAGCCCGGGACTACCCGCCTTCGGCTACGAGCAGTACTTC.

This clonotype was detected many times. The V call is TRBV30, the J call TRBJ1-5; D not certain. V was trimmed by 1 base and J by 4 bases, leaving 11 bases between them. The CDR3 has 14 amino acids. CDR1 and CDR2 (germline): GTSNPN, SVGIG (reference sequence). The DNA for the CDR3 is TGTGCCTGGAGTGAGAGGAGCGCGAATCAGCCCCAGCATTTT. It specifies CAWSERSANQPQHF.

Turning to this clonotype: At one end, the junction sequence differs from germline, possibly due to a read error. This chain joins TRBV6-1 and TRBJ2-2; D possibly corresponds to TRBD1 (5 bases). The CDR3 consists of 15 residues. Germline V gene lookup returns CDR1 MNHNS and CDR2 SASEGT. CDR3 sequence reads: CASSEGHPRPGELFF. The CDR3 DNA reads TGTGCCAGCAGCGAAGGACACCCAAGGCCCGGGGAGCTGTTTTTT.

The V call is TRBV7-9, the J call TRBJ2-2; D uncertain. This CDR3 has 16 residues. Germline V gives CDR1 SEHNR, CDR2 FQNEAQ (reference sequence). V lost 5 bases to trimming and J lost 2 bases, with 15 bases between them. This chain's CDR3 is CASSESLAVNTGELFF. The CDR3 bases are TGTGCCAGCAGCGAATCCTTGGCAGTAAACACCGGGGAGCTGTTTTTT.

This clonotype has at least ten counts. J is TRBJ2-1 and V is TRBV3-1; no clear D. The germline V and J ends were trimmed by 0 bases and 2 bases, with 8 bases remaining between them. The V gene's germline CDR1 is LGHDT and CDR2 YNNKEL (reference sequence). This CDR3 has 15 amino acids. The CDR3 nucleotides read TGTGCCAGCAGCCAAGAGGCGCTAGCCTACAATGAGCAGTTCTTC. The encoded protein is CASSQEALAYNEQFF.

This clonotype was found many times. J is TRBJ2-1 and V is TRBV2; 14 nucleotides agree with TRBD2. The CDR3 sequence is 17 residues long. The V segment lost 4 bases and the J segment 6 bases; nucleotides outside the gene matches: 8. Per germline, CDR1 SNHLY and CDR2 FYNNEI. The CDR3 region is CASSARTSGRPTNEQFF. The CDR3 DNA is TGTGCCAGCAGTGCGCGGACTAGCGGGAGGCCCACCAATGAGCAGTTCTTC.

This clonotype was picked up a small number of times. The V and J genes are TRBV9 and TRBJ2-3, with 8 bases identical to TRBD2. This CDR3 is 16 amino acids long. CDR1 is SGDLS and CDR2 is YYNGEE in the germline V gene. Trimming at V came to 3 bases and at J to 0 bases, leaving 6 bases not matched to a gene. CDR3 coding DNA: TGTGCCAGCAGCGGGGGGACTAGTGAGAGCACAGATACGCAGTATTTT. This encodes CASSGGTSESTDTQYF.

The sample holds a few counts of this clonotype. The chain has TRBV20-1 and TRBJ1-2; D gene ambiguous. This CDR3 has 15 residues. V lost 0 bases to trimming and J lost 1 base, with 12 bases between them. The germline gives CDR1 DFQATT, CDR2 SNEGSKA (reference sequence). Written as DNA, the CDR3 is TGCAGTGCTAGAGACCTCCCCGAGGGTAACTATGGCTACACCTTC. The encoded protein is CSARDLPEGNYGYTF.

In this sample, this clonotype turned up many times. V usage is TRBV28 and J usage is TRBJ2-1; TRBD2 agrees at 10 bases. V dropped 5 bases and J dropped 8; count of bases not matched to a gene: 6. The CDR3 extends over 14 amino acids. Germline V lookup: CDR1 MDHEN, CDR2 SYDVKM. The CDR3 sequence: CASSRPGLAYEQFF. The CDR3 DNA reads as TGTGCCAGCAGTCGACCGGGACTAGCGTATGAGCAGTTCTTC.

The chain couples TRBV30 to TRBJ1-2, with a weak D call TRBD1 (5 bases). The V end lost 4 bases, the J end lost 4 bases, and 16 bases lay between the germline ends. Germline V gene data show CDR1 as GTSNPN and CDR2 as SVGIG (reference sequence). The CDR3 spans 14 residues. The CDR3, as DNA: TGTGCCTGGAAAAGGGACCACGTGGGCTATGGCTACACCTTC. Residues: CAWKRDHVGYGYTF.

This clonotype appeared a few times. The chain couples TRBV28 to TRBJ1-5; a weak D match, TRBD1 (5 bases). This CDR3 comprises 16 residues. Trimming took off 5 bases at V and 4 bases at J, with 18 bases between the two ends. Germline CDR1 and CDR2: MDHEN and SYDVKM. This chain's CDR3 is CASSVSLAGGNQPQHF. In DNA, the CDR3 is TGTGCCAGCAGTGTAAGCCTCGCCGGGGGAAATCAGCCCCAGCATTTT.

This sequence joins TRBV11-2 and TRBJ1-2; 9 bases align to TRBD1. The junction had 3 bases not matched to a gene; V was cut back by 3 bases and J by 4 bases. The germline V gene has CDR1 SGHAT and CDR2 FQNNGV. This CDR3 contains 14 residues. The CDR3: CASSFGDRAYGYTF. CDR3 coding DNA: TGTGCCAGCAGCTTTGGGGACAGGGCCTATGGCTACACCTTC.